The sequence of this T cell receptor beta chain was determined in a study of T cell repertoires in cytomegalovirus infection. Study summary: Selected CMV epitopes included recently identified HLA-C-restricted ones as well as well-studied HLA-B-restricted ones.

About this clonotype: Its antigen is unidentified.

TCRdb re-called the reads with MiXCR, one entry per CDR3 protein. The profile shows about a million distinct CDR3 sequences, about a third of them singletons. The CDR3 runs to 12 residues. V was shortened by 8 bases and J by 5 bases, with 10 bases between the two germline ends. The starting material was cultured CD8+ T cells from PBMCs, obtained from culture after CMV antigen stimulation. This rearrangement joins TRBV12-3 or TRBV12-4 to TRBJ2-4, with D possibly being TRBD1 or TRBD2 (5 bases each). This sequence was found in a human donor in good health (CMV status not recorded). Some clones in this sample may be carry-over from other donors' samples. Here the CDR3 DNA reads TGTGCCAGCGGGGGATTGGAAAACATTCAGTACTTC. It is translated as CASGGLENIQYF.